Each of the 15 T cell receptor beta chains below was sequenced from the same sample in a study of T cells after yellow fever vaccination. MiXCR, applied by TCRdb to the 5' RACE reads, yields one record per CDR3 protein. The sample comprises 280,000 or so distinct CDR3 sequences, about 10% of which are singletons, and around 3.5% rests with the top ten. The specimen comprised CD4+ T cells sorted from PBMCs, sampled 5 days after the yellow fever booster vaccination. The receptors shown here come from a young man who received the YFV17D yellow fever vaccine.

This clonotype was observed a few times. This chain uses TRBV30 with TRBJ2-3; D call uncertain. Germline V CDR1 and CDR2: GTSNPN, SVGIG (reference sequence). Trimming removed 5 bases from V and 5 bases from J, with 5 bases in between. This CDR3 is 10 amino acids long. CDR3 nucleotides: TGTGCCTGGGGGCTAGATACGCAGTATTTT. This sequence encodes CAWGLDTQYF.

Ten or more counts support this clonotype. This chain connects TRBV5-1 to TRBJ2-7; 9 nucleotides align to TRBD1. CDR1 and CDR2 (germline): SGHRS, YFSETQ. This CDR3 has 14 amino acids. The trim removed 4 bases at V and 1 base at J, leaving 3 bases unmatched. CDR3 coding DNA: TGCGCCAGCAGCAACAGGGGGCGATCCTACGAGCAGTACTTC. Its translation is CASSNRGRSYEQYF.

In this sample, this clonotype turned up a few times. The chain couples TRBV9 to TRBJ1-5; 9 nucleotides match TRBD1. From germline, CDR1 is SGDLS and CDR2 YYNGEE. This CDR3 comprises 18 residues. V trimming: 9 bases; J trimming: 5 bases; junction bases outside the gene matches: 21. CDR3 amino acids: CAKKTGTGNGDRDQPQHF. In DNA form, the CDR3 reads TGTGCCAAAAAGACCGGGACAGGGAACGGGGACAGGGATCAGCCCCAGCATTTT.

This chain connects TRBV7-2 to TRBJ1-2; the D gene is possibly TRBD1 (5 bases). Trimming pared 4 bases from V and 6 bases from J, leaving 27 bases between. The germline V gene has CDR1 SGHTA and CDR2 FQGNSA. The length of the CDR3 is 18 residues. For the CDR3, the DNA is TGTGCCAGCAGCTCCGCCAGGGCAGGGTTGGAGTGGAGCCATGGCTACACCTTC. The encoded protein is CASSSARAGLEWSHGYTF.

This clonotype was counted only a few times. The V gene is TRBV3-1, the J gene TRBJ2-2; D is perhaps TRBD2 (5 bases). Trimming pared 3 bases from V and 7 bases from J, leaving 12 bases between. CDR3 length equals 14 residues. Germline CDR1 reads LGHDT; CDR2 reads YNNKEL (reference sequence). The CDR3 sequence: CASSHTSRNGELFF. In nucleotides, the CDR3 is TGTGCCAGCAGCCATACTAGTAGGAACGGGGAGCTGTTTTTT.

This chain connects TRBV18 to TRBJ2-5, with D hard to call. Trimming stripped 5 bases from V and 3 bases from J, with 13 bases between. The germline gives CDR1 KGHSH, CDR2 LQKENI. The CDR3 spans 14 residues. The CDR3 spells CASSTSWTKETQYF. The CDR3 region has the DNA TGTGCCAGCTCAACGTCATGGACGAAAGAGACCCAGTACTTC. Combining the CDR3 with reference TRBV18 and TRBJ2-5 gives the whole variable domain NAGVMQNPRHLVRRRGQEARLRCSPMKGHSHVYWYRQLPEEGLKFMVYLQKENIIDESGMPKERFSAEFPKEGPSILRIQQVVRGDSAAYFCASSTSWTKETQYFGPGTRLLVL.

This clonotype has just a few counts. The rearrangement uses TRBV6-6 and TRBJ1-1; 8 positions match TRBD1. Germline V CDR1 and CDR2: MNHNY, SVGAGI (reference sequence). V trimming: 2 bases; J trimming: 7 bases; junction bases outside the gene matches: 3. There are 13 residues in the CDR3. The CDR3 here is CASSYGTGGEAFF. The CDR3 coding sequence is TGTGCCAGCAGTTACGGGACAGGTGGTGAAGCTTTCTTT.

This clonotype was counted between two and nine times. The chain couples TRBV20-1 to TRBJ1-6; TRBD1 is a possible D gene (6 bases). Trimming took 3 bases from V and 7 from J, leaving 13 bases between them. The CDR3 consists of 14 residues. Germline CDR1 and CDR2: DFQATT and SNEGSKA (reference sequence). This CDR3 is CSASSGQGNSPLHF. The CDR3 DNA reads TGCAGTGCTAGTTCGGGTCAGGGGAATTCACCCCTCCACTTT.

This chain joins TRBV10-2 and TRBJ2-1; 10 bases match TRBD2. The CDR3 totals 17 residues. Trimming cost V 1 base and J 7 bases; bases outside gene matches: 10. Germline CDR1 is WSHSY and CDR2 is SAAADI. The CDR3 sequence is CASSEWVGSGGQNEQFF. The CDR3 nucleotides read TGCGCCAGCAGTGAGTGGGTTGGTAGCGGGGGGCAAAATGAGCAGTTCTTC.

The CDR3 region is CASALREFYEQYV. CDR3 DNA: TGTGCCAGCGCCCTCAGGGAATTCTACGAGCAGTACGTC. The genes are TRBV6-2 or TRBV6-3 and TRBJ2-7; D may be TRBD1 (5 bases). V shed 8 bases and J shed 3 bases, with 14 bases lying between them. Germline V CDR1 and CDR2: MNHEY, SVGEGT. The CDR3 is 13 residues long.

CDR3 in DNA: TGTGCCAGTAGCGGAAGGTGGCTAGACGAGCAGTACTTC. Its protein is CASSGRWLDEQYF. This chain joins TRBV19 and TRBJ2-7; D gene unclear. The ends were cut back, 6 bases at V and 5 bases at J, with 14 bases in the middle. This CDR3 region has 13 residues. CDR1 is LNHDA and CDR2 is SQIVND in the germline V gene (reference sequence).

This clonotype was counted a few times. The chain carries TRBV20-1 and TRBJ2-3; D remains ambiguous. This CDR3 comprises 15 residues. CDR1 is DFQATT, CDR2 SNEGSKA, per germline (reference sequence). Trimming shortened V by 3 bases and J by 0 bases, and 13 bases separated the two germline ends. CDR3 residues: CSASVGGSSTDTQYF. CDR3 nucleotide sequence: TGCAGTGCTAGTGTGGGCGGATCTAGCACAGATACGCAGTATTTT.

This clonotype was seen a few times. The genes are TRBV7-9 and TRBJ2-7; 8 bases agree with TRBD2. V shed 6 bases and J 3 bases; nucleotides not matched to a gene: 7. From germline, CDR1 is SEHNR and CDR2 FQNEAQ (reference sequence). The CDR3 is 14 residues long. Written as DNA, the CDR3 is TGTGCCAGCAGGGACGGGCTAGCGGGCTACGAGCAGTACTTC. Amino acid sequence: CASRDGLAGYEQYF.

V is TRBV6-5 and J is TRBJ2-1, with 11 bases that match TRBD1. CDR3 length equals 15 residues. Trimming cost V 4 bases and J 7 bases; bases outside gene matches: 6. The V gene's germline CDR1 is MNHEY and CDR2 SVGAGI. CDR3 nucleotide sequence: TGTGCCAGCAGTTCTTTCGGGACAGGGGGTAATGAGCAGTTCTTC. Its translation is CASSSFGTGGNEQFF.

This clonotype has a handful of counts. The chain employs TRBV2 and TRBJ2-1; 11 positions agree with TRBD2. Per germline, CDR1 SNHLY and CDR2 FYNNEI. The CDR3 has 15 amino acids. V shed 5 bases and J 4 bases; nucleotides not matched to a gene: 4. The CDR3 sequence is CASSPLAGEYNEQFF. In nucleotides, the CDR3 is TGTGCCAGCAGTCCACTAGCGGGGGAATACAATGAGCAGTTCTTC.